One TCR beta chain is described in this entry. This sample stems from a study of blood T cell repertoires in COVID-19. Overall study context: Samples taken during acute and convalescent COVID-19 were collected in the United States, Italy and Spain. PBMCs, B-cell-depleted T cells, or T cells provided the cDNA or gDNA that made up the material.

V was clipped by 4 bases and J by 2 bases, with 16 bases between them. The CDR3 runs to 15 residues. The germline gives CDR1 SGDLS, CDR2 YYNGEE. Authors' processing steps: Reference gene primer amplification gave estimated nucleated cell counts. Libraries were prepared by immunoSEQ multiplex PCR; TCRdb keeps only in-frame clonotypes and omits some of them. The V and J calls and clone size come from that table; D and trimming were worked out from the DNA. The table lists over 200,000 clones, roughly nine tenths of them singletons. This receptor was identified in a man aged 55 to 70 who had recovered from COVID-19. Material: peripheral blood. The chain links TRBV9 to TRBJ2-7; weak D call: TRBD2 (5 bases). The DNA for the CDR3 is TGTGCCAGCAGCCCACACCCCGACGGGGCCTACGAGCAGTACTTC. Protein product: CASSPHPDGAYEQYF.